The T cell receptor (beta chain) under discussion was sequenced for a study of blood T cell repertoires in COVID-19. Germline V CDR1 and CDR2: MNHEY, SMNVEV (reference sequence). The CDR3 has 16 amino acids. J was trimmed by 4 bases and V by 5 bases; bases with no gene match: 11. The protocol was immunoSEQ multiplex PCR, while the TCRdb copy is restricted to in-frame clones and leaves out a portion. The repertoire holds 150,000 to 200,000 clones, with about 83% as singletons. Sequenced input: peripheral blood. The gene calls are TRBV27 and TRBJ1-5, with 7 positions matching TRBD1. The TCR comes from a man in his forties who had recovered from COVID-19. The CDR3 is CASSRRGGLDNQPQHF. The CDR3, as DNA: TGTGCCAGCAGTCGCAGAGGGGGCCTGGATAATCAGCCCCAGCATTTT.